A single T cell receptor beta chain is shown here with its context. The sample is drawn from a study of OX40 agonist ivuxolimab in advanced cancers. The wider study: Patients in dose escalation had liver, melanoma, kidney or head and neck cancers.

CDR1 MDHEN and CDR2 SYDVKM come from the germline V gene. V was pared by 3 bases and J by 6 bases, with 15 bases between. The CDR3 has 14 amino acids. Measured with immunoSEQ multiplex PCR; TCRdb has only the in-frame clones, and not every one. The sample has roughly 30,000 clones; nearly 90% are singletons. Blood sampling was done at baseline, cycle 4 day 1, and cycle 7 day 1. The sequence was obtained from an adult with an advanced solid tumor such as melanoma, head and neck, liver or kidney cancer. V gene TRBV28 combines with J gene TRBJ2-7; D possibly corresponds to TRBD1 (5 bases). The input for sequencing was CD4+ or CD8+ T cells sorted from blood, taken in a trial of the OX40 agonist ivuxolimab. For the CDR3, the DNA is TGTGCCAGCAGTTTGACAGTTGCTCCTGTCGAGCAGTACTTC. Protein: CASSLTVAPVEQYF. The full variable domain, in which reference TRBV28 and TRBJ2-7 provide the parts outside the CDR3, is DVKVTQSSRYLVKRTGEKVFLECVQDMDHENMFWYRQDPGLGLRLIYFSYDVKMKEKGDIPEGYSVSREKKERFSLILESASTNQTSMYLCASSLTVAPVEQYFGPGTRLTVT.